Sequencing of this T cell receptor beta chain was carried out in a study of T cell clonality in common variable immunodeficiency. Reduced serum IgG, IgA and/or IgM plus specific antibody deficiency defined CVID. Replacement immunoglobulin had been given to every CVID subject for at least one year. Study results and limitations: In common variable immunodeficiency, TCR beta chains reportedly carried fewer deletions and N-nucleotide insertions.

This CDR3 has 16 residues. Germline-derived CDR1 and CDR2 are SSHAT and FNYEAQ (reference sequence). Profiling relied on immunoSEQ multiplex PCR, and the TCRdb table lists in-frame clones only, not all of them. The sample has 40,000 or so clones, none seen only once. Comments on this clone: Its antigen is currently unknown. The junction departs from germline at one end; a sequencing error may be responsible. The read finishes 3 residues shy of the CDR3 end, and the germline J gene is used to complete it.

Sequences were obtained from peripheral blood mononuclear cells. The source is a human donor with common variable immunodeficiency. The chain combines TRBV7-7 with TRBJ2-2; possibly TRBD1 for D (5 bases). The CDR3 is CASSLGTGVVTGELFF. The CDR3 bases that were read are TGTGCTAGCAGCTTAGGTACAGGAGTGGTCACCGGGGAG. Combining the CDR3 with reference TRBV7-7 and TRBJ2-2 gives the whole variable domain GAGVSQSPRYKVTKRGQDVTLRCDPISSHATLYWYQQALGQGPEFLTYFNYEAQPDKSGLPSDRFSAERPEGSISTLTIQRTEQRDSAMYRCASSLGTGVVTGELFFGEGSRLTVL.